The 31 T cell receptor beta chains in this list originate from one sample, sequenced in a study of T cell changes during pregnancy in multiple sclerosis. Only in-frame clones appear in the TCRdb table, and some are missing; sequencing was by immunoSEQ multiplex PCR. The data show about 23,000 clones, roughly 84% seen once. The material sequenced was CD8+ T cells from peripheral blood mononuclear cells, taken before pregnancy. The receptor source for this set is a female donor with multiple sclerosis, enrolled in a pregnancy study.

The chain links TRBV25-1 to TRBJ1-2; D gene uncertain. Germline CDR1 MGHDK, CDR2 SYGVNS. V was trimmed by 1 base and J by 5 bases, leaving 14 bases between them. The CDR3 is 15 amino acids. In DNA form, the CDR3 reads TGTGCCAGCAGTGAATCTGTCAGTTCGACTTATGGCTACACCTTC. Protein: CASSESVSSTYGYTF.

This clone was seen once. V usage is TRBV7-2 and J usage is TRBJ1-4; 7 bases align to TRBD1. After removal of 4 bases from V and 2 bases from J, the junction contained 4 bases not matched to a gene. Looked up from germline, CDR1 is SGHTA and CDR2 is FQGNSA. The CDR3 has 15 amino acids. CDR3 DNA: TGTGCCAGCAGCTACTCAGGGGGGACTAATGAAAAACTGTTTTTT. The encoded protein is CASSYSGGTNEKLFF.

The chain has TRBV7-9 and TRBJ2-5; 7 bases fit TRBD1. Germline CDR1 reads SEHNR; CDR2 reads FQNEAQ (reference sequence). With V trimmed by 4 bases and J by 3 bases, 11 bases remained unmatched. The CDR3 consists of 16 residues. This CDR3 reads CASSSTRTGGEETQYF. The CDR3 coding sequence is TGTGCCAGCAGCTCAACAAGGACAGGCGGTGAAGAGACCCAGTACTTC.

This clone has a single count. This sequence joins TRBV4-1 and TRBJ2-3; TRBD2 is a possible D gene (5 bases). The CDR3 has 15 residues. V shed 3 bases and J shed 4 bases, with 14 bases lying between them. Germline values: CDR1 MGHRA, CDR2 YSYEKL. CDR3 in DNA: TGCGCCAGCAGCCAGAGCGTAGCGTTCTCAGATACGCAGTATTTT. It codes for CASSQSVAFSDTQYF.

The V call is TRBV4-1, the J call TRBJ2-1; 8 bases agree with TRBD2. J gave up 4 bases and V 0 bases, and 5 bases lay outside the gene matches. Germline V gene data show CDR1 as MGHRA and CDR2 as YSYEKL. The CDR3 has 16 residues. CDR3 DNA: TGCGCCAGCAGCCAAGAGGGCCAGCGGGGGTACAATGAGCAGTTCTTC. Residues: CASSQEGQRGYNEQFF.

V is TRBV5-6 and J is TRBJ2-7; TRBD2 is a possible D gene (5 bases). Germline-derived CDR1 and CDR2 are SGHDT and YYEEEE. Trimming removed 6 bases from V and 1 base from J, with 23 bases in between. The CDR3 totals 17 residues. Written as DNA, the CDR3 is TGTGCCAGCACCCCGGGGAGTTTGCGGGTCCTTTCCTACGAGCAGTACTTC. Translating gives CASTPGSLRVLSYEQYF.

This chain connects TRBV6-6 to TRBJ1-2, with D unclear. The ends were cut back, 0 bases at V and 6 bases at J, with 14 bases in the middle. Germline assignment: CDR1 MNHNY and CDR2 SVGAGI (reference sequence). The CDR3 has 15 residues. CDR3 region: CASSYSSQLPDGYTF. CDR3 sequence (DNA): TGTGCCAGCAGTTACTCTAGCCAACTACCCGATGGCTACACCTTC.

The CDR3 DNA sequence: TGTGCCAGCAGCCCCGCTAGCGGGAGGGCCCTTTGGAATGAGCAGTTCTTC. Translating it yields CASSPASGRALWNEQFF. This rearrangement joins TRBV5-4 to TRBJ2-1; 12 positions agree with TRBD2. The germline V gene has CDR1 SGHNT and CDR2 YYREEE (reference sequence). CDR3 length: 17 residues. V was pared by 4 bases and J by 7 bases, with 12 bases of the junction left unmatched.

The chain joins TRBV18 to TRBJ1-1, with D unclear. Germline V gives CDR1 KGHSH, CDR2 LQKENI. V lost 0 bases and J 4 bases, leaving 12 bases between the germline ends. The CDR3 has 15 amino acids. The DNA of the CDR3 is TGTGCCAGCTCACCACCGGGGAGGGAGAGCACTGAAGCTTTCTTT. It encodes CASSPPGRESTEAFF.

The genes are TRBV5-4 and TRBJ1-1; D is possibly TRBD1 (6 bases). Deletions cut 2 bases from V and 5 bases from J, with 16 bases between. From germline, CDR1 is SGHNT and CDR2 YYREEE (reference sequence). This CDR3 region has 15 residues. The CDR3 reads CASSFRAWGRTEAFF. CDR3 nucleotide sequence: TGTGCCAGCAGCTTCCGGGCCTGGGGGCGGACTGAAGCTTTCTTT.

The J gene is TRBJ2-7, the V gene TRBV6-5; 10 bases agree with TRBD2. The CDR3 is 15 residues long. V was pared by 2 bases and J by 7 bases, with 8 bases of the junction left unmatched. Germline CDR1 MNHEY, CDR2 SVGAGI. The CDR3 DNA sequence: TGTGCCAGCAGTTACCCCCTAGCGGGAGTTTGGGAGCAGTACTTC. The encoded protein is CASSYPLAGVWEQYF.

The chain links TRBV28 to TRBJ2-7; 11 bases agree with TRBD1. Germline V gene sequence: CDR1 MDHEN, CDR2 SYDVKM. The V and J ends lost 5 bases and 6 bases, in that order; junction bases with no gene match: 9. This CDR3 is built from 15 residues. CDR3 coding DNA: TGTGCCAGCAGTAGGGACAGGGGGAGGTCCGGCGAGCAGTACTTC. It is translated as CASSRDRGRSGEQYF.

The chain employs TRBV10-3 and TRBJ1-2, with D possibly being TRBD1 (5 bases). The CDR3 consists of 14 residues. Trimming left V 0 bases short and J 6 bases short, with 11 bases between. In germline, CDR1 is ENHRY, CDR2 SYGVKD. The CDR3 loop reads CAISESITGDGYTF. The CDR3, as DNA: TGTGCCATCAGTGAGTCAATAACAGGCGATGGCTACACCTTC.

The chain employs TRBV6-1 and TRBJ1-1, with TRBD1 matching over 7 bases. CDR1 is MNHNS, CDR2 SASEGT, per germline. V was pared by 9 bases and J by 6 bases, with 10 bases of the junction left unmatched. The CDR3 covers 13 residues. The CDR3 bases are TGTGCCAGTACAGGGGATCTAATAGCTGAAGCTTTCTTT. Protein product: CASTGDLIAEAFF.

V is TRBV19 and J is TRBJ1-4, with D possibly TRBD1 on 6 matching bases. V was pared by 5 bases and J by 7 bases, with 17 bases between. The CDR3 is 15 amino acids. The V gene's germline CDR1 is LNHDA and CDR2 SQIVND (reference sequence). The CDR3 spells CASSPRQDDSEKLFF. In nucleotides, the CDR3 is TGTGCCAGTAGTCCCCGACAGGATGATTCTGAAAAACTGTTTTTT.

The CDR3 protein is CASSDRVNEQFF. CDR3 coding DNA: TGTGCCAGCAGTGACAGGGTAAATGAGCAGTTCTTC. This chain uses TRBV2 with TRBJ2-1; D may be TRBD1 (5 bases). V was shortened by 3 bases and J by 7 bases, with 7 bases between the two germline ends. The germline gives CDR1 SNHLY, CDR2 FYNNEI. CDR3 length equals 12 residues.

The CDR3 protein is CASSYEGQTYEQYF. The CDR3 nucleotides read TGTGCCAGCAGTTATGAGGGTCAGACCTACGAGCAGTACTTC. The chain uses TRBV6-6 and TRBJ2-7, with D possibly matching TRBD2 (5 bases). V was clipped by 3 bases and J by 2 bases, with 11 bases between them. CDR1 is MNHNY, CDR2 SVGAGI, per germline (reference sequence). The CDR3 spans 14 residues.

The chain links TRBV9 to TRBJ2-1, with 8 bases that match TRBD2. Germline loops: CDR1 SGDLS, CDR2 YYNGEE. V dropped 0 bases and J dropped 3; count of bases not matched to a gene: 2. The CDR3 is 15 residues long. The CDR3 DNA reads as TGTGCCAGCAGCGTAGCGGGGGGGTACTACAATGAGCAGTTCTTC. This translates into CASSVAGGYYNEQFF. The entire variable domain, with the rest obtained from reference TRBV9 and TRBJ2-1, is as follows: DSGVTQTPKHLITATGQRVTLRCSPRSGDLSVYWYQQSLDQGLQFLIQYYNGEERAKGNILERFSAQQFPDLHSELNLSSLELGDSALYFCASSVAGGYYNEQFFGPGTRLTVL.

The V gene is TRBV6-1, the J gene TRBJ2-7; perhaps TRBD1 as D (5 bases). The CDR3 covers 13 residues. Trimming took 2 bases from V and 5 from J, leaving 10 bases between them. CDR1 and CDR2 from the germline V gene are MNHNS and SASEGT. As DNA, the CDR3 is TGTGCCAGCAGTGAAAGGGGTGAAAACGAGCAGTACTTC. This gives the protein CASSERGENEQYF.

The chain recombines TRBV18 with TRBJ2-7, with TRBD2 matching 8 bases. The germline V gene has CDR1 KGHSH and CDR2 LQKENI. This CDR3 is built from 16 residues. Germline trimming cut 6 bases from V and 0 bases from J; bases unmatched to any gene: 10. The CDR3 region has the DNA TGTGCCAGCTCTTCCGGGGCGGGAGGTATCTCCTACGAGCAGTACTTC. This sequence encodes CASSSGAGGISYEQYF. Using reference TRBV18 and TRBJ2-7 for the parts outside the CDR3, the full variable domain is NAGVMQNPRHLVRRRGQEARLRCSPMKGHSHVYWYRQLPEEGLKFMVYLQKENIIDESGMPKERFSAEFPKEGPSILRIQQVVRGDSAAYFCASSSGAGGISYEQYFGPGTRLTVT.

The CDR3: CASSLLSGTGFSPLHF. The CDR3 nucleotides are TGTGCCAGCAGTTTATTGTCTGGGACAGGGTTTTCACCCCTCCACTTT. J is TRBJ1-6 and V is TRBV28; TRBD1 agrees at 9 bases. The CDR3 runs 16 residues. The trim removed 1 base at V and 9 bases at J, leaving 7 bases unmatched. Germline-derived CDR1 and CDR2 are MDHEN and SYDVKM.

This chain links TRBV7-9 with TRBJ2-3; 7 bases map to TRBD2. CDR3 size: 17 residues. The V gene end was trimmed by 1 base and the J gene end by 4 bases; junction bases not matched to a gene: 11. In germline, CDR1 is SEHNR, CDR2 FQNEAQ (reference sequence). The CDR3 region is CASSLGAEGRDADTQYF. CDR3 in DNA: TGTGCCAGCAGCTTAGGAGCAGAGGGGAGGGATGCAGATACGCAGTATTTT. Using reference TRBV7-9 and TRBJ2-3 for the parts outside the CDR3, the full variable domain is DTGVSQNPRHKITKRGQNVTFRCDPISEHNRLYWYRQTLGQGPEFLTYFQNEAQLEKSRLLSDRFSAERPKGSFSTLEIQRTEQGDSAMYLCASSLGAEGRDADTQYFGPGTRLTVL.

There are many counts of this clone. Written as DNA, the CDR3 is TGTGCCAGCAGATCGGGGTTGGATACGCAGTATTTT. Translated: CASRSGLDTQYF. This sequence joins TRBV6-5 and TRBJ2-3, with D possibly TRBD2 on 5 matching bases. V shed 6 bases and J shed 6 bases, with 10 bases lying between them. Germline CDR1 is MNHEY and CDR2 is SVGAGI. CDR3 length: 12 amino acids.

The chain couples TRBV6-5 to TRBJ2-5; 9 positions match TRBD2. Germline V gene lookup returns CDR1 MNHEY and CDR2 SVGAGI. This CDR3 has 16 residues. V trimming: 1 base; J trimming: 3 bases; junction bases outside the gene matches: 6. CDR3 DNA: TGTGCCAGCAGTTACTTTGCGGGAGGGCCTGAAGAGACCCAGTACTTC. It codes for CASSYFAGGPEETQYF.

In this sample, this clone turned up a few times. V usage is TRBV6-1 and J usage is TRBJ1-5, with 9 bases matching TRBD1. The CDR3 has 15 amino acids. The germline gives CDR1 MNHNS, CDR2 SASEGT. V shed 5 bases and J 4 bases; nucleotides not matched to a gene: 6. CDR3 protein: CASSPRDRENQPQHF. The DNA of the CDR3 is TGTGCCAGCAGTCCCCGGGACAGGGAGAATCAGCCCCAGCATTTT.

J is TRBJ2-7 and V is TRBV14; the match to TRBD2 covers 8 bases. J was trimmed by 3 bases and V by 0 bases; bases with no gene match: 4. In germline, CDR1 is SGHDN, CDR2 FVKESK. The CDR3 sequence is 15 residues long. The chain's CDR3 is CASSQEGLGFYEQYF. The DNA for the CDR3 is TGTGCCAGCAGCCAAGAGGGACTAGGTTTCTACGAGCAGTACTTC.

This clone was seen a handful of times. The genes are TRBV19 and TRBJ1-1; D is possibly TRBD1 (5 bases). This CDR3 region has 14 residues. Trimming pared 8 bases from V and 10 bases from J, leaving 23 bases between. Germline-derived CDR1 and CDR2 are LNHDA and SQIVND (reference sequence). CDR3 in DNA: TGTGCCAGTGTTCATCGGGCCTGGGGCGTTGGAGCTTTCTTT. It translates to CASVHRAWGVGAFF. The full variable domain, completed using reference TRBV19 and TRBJ1-1, is DGGITQSPKYLFRKEGQNVTLSCEQNLNHDAMYWYRQDPGQGLRLIYYSQIVNDFQKGDIAEGYSVSREKKESFPLTVTSAQKNPTAFYLCASVHRAWGVGAFFGQGTRLTVV.

This chain links TRBV18 with TRBJ1-2; TRBD1 might be the D (6 bases). Looked up from germline, CDR1 is KGHSH and CDR2 is LQKENI. This CDR3 region has 15 residues. V lost 1 base and J lost 8, with 17 bases in between. The CDR3 sequence: CASSPLRGAAGGYTF. The CDR3 DNA sequence: TGTGCCAGCTCACCACTCCGGGGGGCTGCGGGGGGCTACACCTTC. Full variable domain (rest looked up from reference TRBV18 and TRBJ1-2): NAGVMQNPRHLVRRRGQEARLRCSPMKGHSHVYWYRQLPEEGLKFMVYLQKENIIDESGMPKERFSAEFPKEGPSILRIQQVVRGDSAAYFCASSPLRGAAGGYTFGSGTRLTVV.

The chain links TRBV27 to TRBJ1-3; TRBD1 agrees at 7 bases. Germline V gives CDR1 MNHEY, CDR2 SMNVEV (reference sequence). There are 17 residues in the CDR3. Germline trimming cut 4 bases from V and 0 bases from J; bases unmatched to any gene: 9. The CDR3 loop is CASSSLRDSDSGNTIYF. DNA of the CDR3: TGTGCCAGCAGTTCCCTCCGGGACAGTGACTCTGGAAACACCATATATTTT.

This clone is a singleton in its sample. J is TRBJ2-1 and V is TRBV7-7; 10 positions match TRBD2. Unmatched junction bases numbered 19, after V lost 1 base and J lost 10 bases. The CDR3 totals 19 residues. Germline V CDR1 and CDR2: SSHAT, FNYEAQ (reference sequence). CDR3 in DNA: TGTGCCAGCAGCTTAGAGAATGTTCCTGGGGGGCTAGCGGGAGTCGAGCAGTTCTTC. Translating it yields CASSLENVPGGLAGVEQFF. Supplemented by reference TRBV7-7 and TRBJ2-1, the full variable domain reads GAGVSQSPRYKVTKRGQDVTLRCDPISSHATLYWYQQALGQGPEFLTYFNYEAQPDKSGLPSDRFSAERPEGSISTLTIQRTEQRDSAMYRCASSLENVPGGLAGVEQFFGPGTRLTVL.

CDR3 bases: TGCGCCAGCAGCTTCAACAATAACTATGGCTACACCTTC. It encodes CASSFNNNYGYTF. The rearrangement uses TRBV5-1 and TRBJ1-2; no clear D gene. V lost 2 bases and J 1 base, leaving 6 bases between the germline ends. Germline V lookup: CDR1 SGHRS, CDR2 YFSETQ. CDR3 length: 13 residues.